A selection of T cell receptor beta chains follows, all from one sample in a study of regulatory T cells in long-lasting Graves disease. TCRdb re-called the multiplex PCR reads with MiXCR, one entry per CDR3 protein. Counted here are roughly 450,000 distinct CDR3 sequences, under 25% occurring once; the ten biggest clones make up 10% to 15%. Sequencing used peripheral blood mononuclear cells (PBMCs), obtained when the disease was refractory, from a patient treated with antithyroid drugs. Receptor source: a female donor with Graves disease. Each CDR3 is given without its conserved first and last residue. The D gene is left open where the match is weak. Part of the rows lack a size; the others show once, few, many or a class for expanded clones.

d_call v_call clone_size cdr3_aa
- TRBV6-1 - ASSPREPSGNTIY
- TRBV7-2 many ASSPHSSSYEQY
TRBD1 TRBV28 few ASSSGDSVDIQPQH
- TRBV4-1 few ASSQEGRGWETQY
- TRBV25-1 - ASYGATGKLF
TRBD1 TRBV11-2 - ASSPLTGEETQY
- TRBV27 few ASSLQRATGIQY
TRBD1 TRBV2 many ASSITTGGKNIQY
TRBD1 TRBV7-2 many ASSFRDRGYEQY
- TRBV7-9 - ASSLRQVTEAF
TRBD1 TRBV5-1 few ASSPPQGSEAF
TRBD1 TRBV18 - ASSPNGQGPYGYT
- TRBV6-1 few ASSLRLGEMNTEAF
TRBD1 TRBV28 many ASRLQGMGYT
TRBD2 TRBV9 many ASSEVPLGGQETQY
- TRBV3-1 few ASSQEQAGSEKLF
TRBD1 TRBV10-3 few AITSDRDEQY
- TRBV11-2 many ASSLLMIRPETQY
- TRBV12-3/TRBV12-4 many ASSRTLYGYT
TRBD2 TRBV7-2 many ASSLVAGGAVTQY
- TRBV28 many ASSLPGEKAF
TRBD1 TRBV15 - ATSEDDRGRGNQPQH
- TRBV7-2 many ASSYYGYEQY
TRBD1 TRBV15 - ATSAEDRATQY
- TRBV12-3/TRBV12-4 many ASSTEWSAYEQY
- TRBV20-1 - SARGRGEGNTIY
- TRBV28 many ASSSDAAFPKAGGYT
TRBD1 TRBV7-9 many ASSGQGADIQY
TRBD1 TRBV28 - ASNPQSGTGGDQPQH
- TRBV10-3 many AISEWGDIPNTEAF
- TRBV13 - ASRKRWASGNTIY
- TRBV12-3/TRBV12-4 many ASNPMGGNTEAF
- TRBV28 many ASSRGLSNQPQH
TRBD1 TRBV25-1 - ASSETGQEHGYT
TRBD1 TRBV20-1 - SARTGTGPEKLF
- TRBV28 many ASTTGGIYGYT
- TRBV5-1 - ASSLDLSGANVLT
- TRBV13 few ASSLLEGRLNTEAF
- TRBV28 many ASTSAATYEQY
TRBD2 TRBV7-2 many ASSLWASGGLNQETQY
- TRBV10-3 many AISENKGAETEAF
- TRBV9 few ASSALGGSGQPQH
- TRBV2 many ASSDQGLVAPQTQY
TRBD2 TRBV2 many ASRERTSGTDTQY
- TRBV7-2 many ASSLAQDKETQY
TRBD1 TRBV2 many ASGLRDRQETQY
TRBD1 TRBV6-5 many ASSSGQGRGGYT
- TRBV28 few ASSLLLLGSAGSGNTIY
TRBD1 TRBV29-1 - SAYLGTGASETQY
- TRBV30 few AWSRTGGFEKLF
- TRBV2 many ASSVRPNTEAF
- TRBV29-1 few SVRGRGDGYT
- TRBV6-6 once ASSYSIGQGTTEAF
- TRBV15 few ATSRDLSETQY
TRBD2 TRBV2 many ASSGAGGGQETQY
- TRBV4-1 - ASSPRIVSGANVLT
- TRBV11-2 many ASSPEGTSGYT
TRBD2 TRBV19 few ASRVIAGASYEQY
- TRBV6-5 many ASSYSNSGANVLT